Below are 5 T cell receptor beta chains sequenced from a single sample in a study of siplizumab effects on memory and regulatory T cells (dated by TCRdb to about 2019). Libraries were made using the immunoSEQ multiplex PCR assay. As stored in TCRdb, this immuneACCESS dataset retains in-frame rearrangements with V and J assigned. A fraction of the clones does not appear; measured against another copy, unresolved V genes explain less than half of the discrepancy, and the remainder lacks a known reason. Here the sample has 57,000 or so clones; more than 85% occur a single time. Less than 40% of the sample belongs to the ten largest clones. The sample comprised CD8+ T cells sorted from blood. These receptor sequences come from a human donor in good health.

The chain couples TRBV7-9 to TRBJ1-4; D remains unclear. The length of the CDR3 is 14 residues. CDR1 and CDR2 from the germline V gene are SEHNR and FQNEAQ (reference sequence). V was shortened by 3 bases and J by 3 bases, with 8 bases between the two germline ends. The CDR3 sequence is CASSFSSPNEKLFF. CDR3 nucleotides: TGTGCCAGCAGCTTCTCTTCGCCTAATGAAAAACTGTTTTTT.

V usage is TRBV27 and J usage is TRBJ2-7; D not resolved. CDR1 and CDR2 from the germline V gene are MNHEY and SMNVEV (reference sequence). The CDR3 totals 13 residues. Trimming shortened V by 4 bases and J by 1 base, and 8 bases separated the two germline ends. CDR3 DNA: TGTGCCAGCAGTTACGGCGTTTCCTACGAGCAGTACTTC. Translated, it gives CASSYGVSYEQYF.

In DNA form, the CDR3 reads TGTGCCAGCAGCACCCCCGGGACAGGCCCAGATACGCAGTATTTT. This encodes CASSTPGTGPDTQYF. The chain joins TRBV7-9 to TRBJ2-3, with TRBD1 matching over 8 bases. The CDR3 totals 15 residues. The V segment lost 5 bases and the J segment 4 bases; nucleotides outside the gene matches: 8. CDR1 and CDR2 (germline): SEHNR, FQNEAQ (reference sequence).

The rearrangement uses TRBV2 and TRBJ1-1; TRBD1 matches 8 bases. Germline V CDR1 and CDR2: SNHLY, FYNNEI. V was pared by 11 bases and J by 1 base, with 6 bases of the junction left unmatched. This CDR3 is built from 13 residues. CDR3 coding DNA: TGTGCCGTTCCGGGACAGGAGAACACTGAAGCTTTCTTT. This gives the protein CAVPGQENTEAFF.

The genes are TRBV28 and TRBJ2-4; 9 positions agree with TRBD1. After removal of 6 bases from V and 0 bases from J, the junction contained 6 bases not matched to a gene. CDR3 length: 16 residues. The germline V gene encodes CDR1 MDHEN and CDR2 SYDVKM. The CDR3: CASSSHRGLAKNIQYF. The CDR3 DNA is TGTGCCAGCAGCAGTCACAGGGGGCTAGCCAAAAACATTCAGTACTTC.